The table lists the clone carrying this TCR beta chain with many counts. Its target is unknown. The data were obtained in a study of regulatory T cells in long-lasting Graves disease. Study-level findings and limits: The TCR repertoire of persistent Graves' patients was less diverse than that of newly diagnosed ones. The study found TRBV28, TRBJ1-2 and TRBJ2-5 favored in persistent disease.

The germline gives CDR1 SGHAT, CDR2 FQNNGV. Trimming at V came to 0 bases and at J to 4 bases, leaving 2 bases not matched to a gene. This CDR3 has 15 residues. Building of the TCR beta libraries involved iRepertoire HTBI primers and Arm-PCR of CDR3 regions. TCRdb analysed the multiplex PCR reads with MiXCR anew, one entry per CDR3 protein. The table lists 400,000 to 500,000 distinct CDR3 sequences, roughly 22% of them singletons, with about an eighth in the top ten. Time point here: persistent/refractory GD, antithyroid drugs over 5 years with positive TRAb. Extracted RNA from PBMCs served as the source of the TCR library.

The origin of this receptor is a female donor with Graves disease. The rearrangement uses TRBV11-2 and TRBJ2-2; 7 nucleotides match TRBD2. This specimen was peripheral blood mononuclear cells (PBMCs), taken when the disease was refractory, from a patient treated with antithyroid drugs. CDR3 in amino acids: CASSLDTGGTGELFF. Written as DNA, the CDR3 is TGTGCCAGCAGCTTAGACACGGGGGGCACCGGGGAGCTGTTTTTT.